This T cell receptor beta chain was documented in a study of PD-L1 blockade in urothelial cancer. Across the whole study: Blood was subjected to analysis at 3 weeks (second dose) and 6 weeks following treatment start.

This sample's time point: peripheral blood 6 weeks after treatment start. Method: immunoSEQ multiplex PCR; TCRdb's copy keeps in-frame clones and lacks some. The sample includes more than 95,000 clones, about 89% of them seen just once. V lost 1 base, J lost 0 bases, and 6 bases stayed unmatched. The length of the CDR3 is 17 residues. The germline V gene encodes CDR1 MGHRA and CDR2 YSYEKL. Specimen: PBMCs, collected around atezolizumab (anti-PD-L1) treatment. The sequence was collected from a man aged 60 to 69 with urothelial cancer. V usage is TRBV4-1 and J usage is TRBJ2-3, with 8 bases fitting TRBD2. The DNA for the CDR3 is TGCGCCAGCAGCCAAGCGTTCGGGGGGGCTAGCACAGATACGCAGTATTTT. Protein sequence: CASSQAFGGASTDTQYF.